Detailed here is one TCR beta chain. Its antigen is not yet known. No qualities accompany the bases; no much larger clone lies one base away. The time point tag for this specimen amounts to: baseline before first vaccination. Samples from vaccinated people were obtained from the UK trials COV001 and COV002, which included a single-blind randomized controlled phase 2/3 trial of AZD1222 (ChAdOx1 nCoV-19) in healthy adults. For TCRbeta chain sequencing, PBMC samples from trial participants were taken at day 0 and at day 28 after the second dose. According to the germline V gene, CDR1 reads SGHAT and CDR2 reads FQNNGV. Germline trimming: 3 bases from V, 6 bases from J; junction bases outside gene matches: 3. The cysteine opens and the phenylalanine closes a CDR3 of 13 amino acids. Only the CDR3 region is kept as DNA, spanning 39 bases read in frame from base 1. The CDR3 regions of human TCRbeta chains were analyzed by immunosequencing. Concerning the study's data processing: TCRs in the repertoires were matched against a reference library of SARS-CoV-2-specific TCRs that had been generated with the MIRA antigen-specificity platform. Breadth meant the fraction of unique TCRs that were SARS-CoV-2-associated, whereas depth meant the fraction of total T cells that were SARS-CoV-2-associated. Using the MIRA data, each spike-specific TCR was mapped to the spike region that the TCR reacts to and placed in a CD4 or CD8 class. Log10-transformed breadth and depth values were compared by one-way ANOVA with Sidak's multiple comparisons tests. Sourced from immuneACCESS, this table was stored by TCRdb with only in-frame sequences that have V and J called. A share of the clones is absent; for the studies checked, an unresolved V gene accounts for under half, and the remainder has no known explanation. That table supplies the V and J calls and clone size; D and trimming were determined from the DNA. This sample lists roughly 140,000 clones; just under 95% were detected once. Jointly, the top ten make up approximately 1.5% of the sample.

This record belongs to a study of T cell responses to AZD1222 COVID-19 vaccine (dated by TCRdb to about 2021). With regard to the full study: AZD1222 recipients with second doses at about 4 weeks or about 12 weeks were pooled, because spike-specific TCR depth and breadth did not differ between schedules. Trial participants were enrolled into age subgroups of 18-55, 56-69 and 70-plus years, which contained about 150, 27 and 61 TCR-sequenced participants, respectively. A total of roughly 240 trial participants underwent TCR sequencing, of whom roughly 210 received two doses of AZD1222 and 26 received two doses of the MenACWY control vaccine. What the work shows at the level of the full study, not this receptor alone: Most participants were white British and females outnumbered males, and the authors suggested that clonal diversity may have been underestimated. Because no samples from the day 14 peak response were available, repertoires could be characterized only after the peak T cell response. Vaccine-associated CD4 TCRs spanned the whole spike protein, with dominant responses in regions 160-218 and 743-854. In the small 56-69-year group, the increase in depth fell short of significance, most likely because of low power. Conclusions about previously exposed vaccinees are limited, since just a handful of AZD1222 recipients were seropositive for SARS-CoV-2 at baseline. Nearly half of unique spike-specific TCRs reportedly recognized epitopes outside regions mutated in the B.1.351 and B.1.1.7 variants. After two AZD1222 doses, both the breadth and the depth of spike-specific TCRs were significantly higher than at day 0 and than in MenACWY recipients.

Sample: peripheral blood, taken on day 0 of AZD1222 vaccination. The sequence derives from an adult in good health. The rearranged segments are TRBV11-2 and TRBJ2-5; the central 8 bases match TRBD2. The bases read TGTGCCAGCAGCTTTGGCGGGAGGCAGACCCAGTACTTC. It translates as CASSFGGRQTQYF.